Listed here are 3 T cell receptor beta chains from one sample, sequenced in a study of T cells in Graves' hyperthyroidism and ophthalmopathy. Amplified regions were TCR beta CDR3 sequences from RNA transcripts. TCR CDR3 underwent first-round RT-PCR with the HTBI primer set. TCRdb re-analysed the multiplex PCR reads in MiXCR, keeping a single row per CDR3 protein. The sample holds approximately 610,000 distinct CDR3 sequences, approximately 15% seen once. Sequencing was done on a sample of blood. The source of these receptors is a woman aged 18 to 35 with Graves' hyperthyroidism.

This clonotype was counted ten times or more. V and J are TRBV3-1 and TRBJ2-6; D might be TRBD1 (5 bases). There are 14 residues in the CDR3. Trimming stripped 4 bases from V and 2 bases from J, with 6 bases between. Germline-derived CDR1 and CDR2 are LGHDT and YNNKEL (reference sequence). CDR3 coding DNA: TGTGCCAGCAGCCCAGGGCCTGGGGCCAACGTCCTGACTTTC. Amino acid sequence: CASSPGPGANVLTF. Based on the CDR3 plus reference TRBV3-1 and TRBJ2-6, the full variable domain is DTAVSQTPKYLVTQMGNDKSIKCEQNLGHDTMYWYKQDSKKFLKIMFSYNNKELIINETVPNRFSPKSPDKAHLNLHINSLELGDSAVYFCASSPGPGANVLTFGAGSRLTVL.

This chain links TRBV18 with TRBJ2-2, with 7 positions matching TRBD1. The germline V gene has CDR1 KGHSH and CDR2 LQKENI. The V gene end was trimmed by 3 bases and the J gene end by 0 bases; junction bases not matched to a gene: 4. This CDR3 comprises 16 residues. The CDR3 loop reads CASSPRGQANTGELFF. For the CDR3, the DNA is TGTGCCAGCTCACCCCGCGGACAGGCGAACACCGGGGAGCTGTTTTTT.

This rearrangement joins TRBV20-1 to TRBJ1-6, with D possibly matching TRBD1 (5 bases). This CDR3 comprises 17 residues. V was cut by 5 bases and J by 2 bases, with 19 bases left in between. In germline, CDR1 is DFQATT, CDR2 SNEGSKA (reference sequence). The CDR3 nucleotides are TGCAGTGCTGCACGCCGGGACCGAATTACCTATAATTCACCCCTCCACTTT. Translation gives CSAARRDRITYNSPLHF.